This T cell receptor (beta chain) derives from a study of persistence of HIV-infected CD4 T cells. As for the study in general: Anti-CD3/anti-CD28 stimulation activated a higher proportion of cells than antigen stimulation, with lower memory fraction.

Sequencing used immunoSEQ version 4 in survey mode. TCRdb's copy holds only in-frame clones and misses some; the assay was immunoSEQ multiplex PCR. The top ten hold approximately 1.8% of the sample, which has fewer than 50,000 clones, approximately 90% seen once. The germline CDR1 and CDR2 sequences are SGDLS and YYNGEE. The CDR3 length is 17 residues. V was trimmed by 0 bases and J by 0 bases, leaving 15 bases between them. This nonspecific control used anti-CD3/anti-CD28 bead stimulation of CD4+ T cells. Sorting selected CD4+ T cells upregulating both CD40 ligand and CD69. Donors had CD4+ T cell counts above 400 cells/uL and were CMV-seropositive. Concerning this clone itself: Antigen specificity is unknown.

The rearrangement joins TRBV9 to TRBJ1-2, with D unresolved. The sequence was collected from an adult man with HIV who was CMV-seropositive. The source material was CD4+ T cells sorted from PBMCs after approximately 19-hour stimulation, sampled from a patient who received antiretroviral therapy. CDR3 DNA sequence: TGTGCCAGCAGCGTAGGGGCAGGAAGAAGAGCTAACTATGGCTACACCTTC. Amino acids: CASSVGAGRRANYGYTF.